This T cell receptor (beta chain) is from a study of T-cell memory formation after mild COVID-19. Overall study results and limits: CM and EM subsets held most contracting CD4+ clones; EMRA held CD8+ ones.

As for this clonotype: What it binds is unknown.

This CDR3 has 14 residues. CDR1 is SGHTA and CDR2 is FQGNSA in the germline V gene. The V end was cut by 3 bases, the J end by 2 bases, with 9 bases between. After 5'RACE with constant-segment primers, TCR alpha and TCR beta cDNA libraries carrying sample barcodes and UMIs were obtained. TCRdb recomputed calls from the 5' RACE reads with MiXCR, one row per CDR3 protein. Found here are hundreds of thousands of distinct CDR3 sequences, approximately 25% of them singletons; the top ten hold approximately 12%. The sequenced sample consisted of PBMCs or a T cell subset sorted from them (not recorded which). This clonotype was sampled from an adult woman who had mild COVID-19 (a few samples of this study predate the infection). Cell type and time point are not known. This sequence joins TRBV7-2 and TRBJ2-3; maybe TRBD2 (5 bases). CDR3 protein: CASSFFLATDTQYF. The CDR3 bases are TGTGCCAGCAGCTTTTTCCTAGCCACAGATACGCAGTATTTT.